This T cell receptor beta chain was retrieved from a study of metastatic and nonmetastatic thyroid tumors. About the research overall: The study looked at repertoires side by side in blood and in tumor or nodule tissue from malignant and benign thyroid patients.

Whole-study findings and limits: Relative to benign nodules, malignant thyroid tumors were reportedly characterized by significantly elevated TCR beta diversity in blood and tumor.

Thyroid surgery had not been preceded by any treatment in any patient. At least ten counts were recorded for this clone. Its target is not known. Other nucleotide sequences in the sample specify the same CDR3. In the study's own analysis: Using the CDR3 differences seen across clinicopathological groups, the authors built a distant-metastasis classifier for papillary thyroid cancer, which was meant to discriminate distant-metastatic patients. TCRdb re-analyzed the PCR reads through MiXCR. The authors' filters were not applied to this entry. This table has about 18,000 clones, less than 40% appearing once. The trim removed 3 bases at V and 6 bases at J, leaving 6 bases unmatched. CDR3 length equals 15 residues. The V gene's germline CDR1 is SGHAT and CDR2 FQDESV (reference sequence).

The chain employs TRBV11-1 and TRBJ1-2, with 11 bases fitting TRBD1. The clonotype comes from a male donor with papillary thyroid cancer or a benign thyroid nodule (not recorded which). Some clones in this sample may be carry-over from other donors' samples. Sequencing was performed on tumor tissue. For the CDR3, the DNA is TGTGCCAGCAGCTTGGGGACAGGGGGAGTTGATGGCTACACCTTC. Translation: CASSLGTGGVDGYTF.